The T cell receptor beta chain described here comes from a study of T cell responses to AZD1222 COVID-19 vaccine. As for the study in general: Whether given at about 4 or about 12 weeks, second doses were pooled.

Repertoires were generated with immunoSEQ multiplex PCR, while TCRdb's copy carries only in-frame clones and drops some. The sample shows about 150,000 clones, 70% to 90% of them seen only once. The junction had 6 bases not matched to a gene; V was cut back by 5 bases and J by 0 bases. CDR3 length: 16 residues. Germline loops: CDR1 MNHNY, CDR2 SVGAGI (reference sequence). The origin of this receptor is an adult in good health. The input for sequencing was peripheral blood, taken on day 0 of AZD1222 vaccination. J is TRBJ2-4 and V is TRBV6-6; TRBD2 matches 8 bases. Here the CDR3 DNA reads TGTGCCAGCAGTGGGGCGGGGGGACTAGCCAAAAACATTCAGTACTTC. Amino acid sequence: CASSGAGGLAKNIQYF.